This record covers a single T cell receptor (beta chain). The antigen it recognizes is unknown. Nothing much larger sits one base from this clone, and base qualities are not available. Receptor amplification or capture employed the immunoSEQ multiplex PCR assay. A mixture of 60 forward primers for TCR Vbeta segments and 13 reverse primers for TCR Jbeta segments was used in the multiplex PCR. Amplification of the CDR3 region of rearranged TCR beta genes was performed with a multiplex PCR assay on genomic DNA. Amplified TCR beta libraries were sequenced as 87-base-pair reads on the Illumina HiSeq System. The paper's processing steps were these. A later analysis counted tens of millions of unique TCR beta chains across the roughly 700 repertoires, and roughly 10 million of these chains were shared by at least two donors. A nearest-neighbor algorithm error-corrected the raw reads and collapsed the reads into unique sequences, merging closely related sequences to remove PCR and sequencing errors. To assign V, D and J gene segments, CDR3 sequences were aligned to IMGT reference sequences. For a sequence to be retained, a match of at least six nucleotides to both a V gene segment and a J gene segment was required. Rearrangements were classified as productive when the CDR3 lacked stop codons and remained in frame with V and J, and all other rearrangements were classified as non-productive. Following IMGT convention, CDR3 was defined as the stretch from the second conserved V-encoded cysteine up to the conserved J-encoded phenylalanine. The earlier analysis of fewer than 700 of the donors excluded sequences that lacked an unambiguous match to a single V gene segment. In an earlier analysis of roughly 500 of the donors, V segments were called functional above 56.7% productive rearrangements and were called segregating when the between-donor standard deviation exceeded 5%. A statistical classification framework was built to diagnose cytomegalovirus status from the catalog of TCR beta chain sequences. In a later analysis, V and J genes were assigned by comparing TCR nucleotide sequences against IMGT/GENE-DB human TR gene sequences. Using the TCRdist pipeline, a later analysis assigned CDR3 sequences along with most-parsimonious VDJ recombination scenarios. A later analysis defined each TCR beta chain by its CDR3 amino acid sequence plus V-gene family, and excluded reads lacking a unique V-gene family. To address suspected cross-contamination and a sequencing artifact, a later analysis removed approximately 590 highly shared, low-generation-probability nucleotide sequences. A later analysis calculated a clonal expansion index for each public chain from normalized within-repertoire ranks of inferred template counts. A later analysis computed generation probabilities with a VDJ recombination model fitted to out-of-frame rearrangements, and checked the results against IGoR. Hypergeometric tests were used in a later analysis to score TCR-TCR, TCR-HLA and TCR-CMV co-occurrence, with a repertoire-size bias correction applied to the TCR pairs. A later analysis estimated false discovery rates by permuting HLA or CMV assignments 20 times. A later analysis grouped co-occurring TCRs with DBSCAN, adding TCRdist sequence similarity when clustering within HLA-allele-positive subsets. For co-occurrence clustering, repertoires with fewer than 30,000 or more than 120,000 public chains were excluded, along with roughly 5 repertoires with anomalous nucleotide sharing. In its TCRdb copy, this immuneACCESS table keeps in-frame sequences only and misses some clones. Where compared with another copy, unresolved V genes explain less than half of these, and the others have no known cause. The V and J calls and the clone size are those of that table, but D and trimming were determined from the DNA. The sample table records roughly 200,000 clones; approximately 86% of these occur just once. The ten top clones hold around 0.31% of the sample.

Relative to germline, V is missing 2 bases and J is missing 4 bases, with 8 bases of the junction outside any gene match. Including the terminal cysteine and phenylalanine, the CDR3 comprises 15 residues. The CDR3 DNA has 45 bases and is translated from base 1. CDR1 and CDR2 are read off the germline V gene (reference sequence) as MNHEY and SMNVEV. This entry is derived from a study of cytomegalovirus exposure and HLA in healthy donors (dated 2017 in TCRdb). In the study overall: According to an earlier analysis of 550 to 700 of the donors, about 179 million T cells yielded roughly 110 million unique TCR beta sequences and approximately 280 Gb of sequence data. Roughly 310 gigabases of sequencing data and tens of millions of unique TCR sequences were included in an early release covering around 600 HLA-typed donors. Among the approximately 430 genotyped donors, about 83% belonged to the genetic ancestry cluster associated with self-reported Caucasian donors. The study aimed to test whether cataloging public T cell receptors could reveal signatures of past pathogen exposure. Using immunosequencing, the study profiled T cell repertoires from about 610 subjects and related those repertoires to cytomegalovirus serostatus. Besides the first cohort of 666 subjects, a separate validation cohort made up of about 120 different subjects was used. To predict cytomegalovirus infection status, the study brought together high-throughput TCR immunosequencing, statistical association of individual TCRs with disease status, and machine learning. To study patterns of TCR occurrence, a later analysis re-analyzed previously published TCR beta repertoires from 650 to 750 donors and added high-resolution HLA genotyping. In the later analysis, no new phenotypic data were used to find candidate immune exposures; instead, reliance was placed on TCR beta sequences and their occurrence across donors. In an earlier analysis of a few hundred of the donors, high-throughput TCR beta sequencing was used to judge whether each TCR beta V gene segment behaved as functional or pseudogenic. Donor age, sex, ethnicity and CMV serostatus were compiled alongside the repertoire data. In a later genetic analysis, genome-wide SNP genotypes for about 65% of the 666 donors were used, and that subset was treated as a discovery cohort. All discovery cohort repertoires had been generated on a single sequencing platform. Both class I and class II loci were covered by HLA typing, at four-digit resolution. The number of typed donors differed by locus: roughly 629-640 for A, B, C, DRB1 and DQB1; 500 to 550 for DQA1; approximately 600 for DPA1; and approximately 450 for DPB1. Four to six DR-DQ haplotypes were handled as single units for association and clustering, since linkage in the cohort was strong. On average, around 240,000 unique TCR beta nucleotide sequences were sequenced per donor among 398 genotyped donors of the cohort, with roughly 19% of those sequences being non-productive.

What the work shows at the level of the full study, not this receptor alone: A cluster of highly shared sequence variants was judged likely to represent a technical artifact of the sequencing pipeline. CMV serostatus was the only immune exposure information available for the cohort. In this cohort, only TCR beta chains were sequenced, and detectable features were limited by the absence of alpha or paired-chain data. In a later genetic analysis, fewer N-insertions in productive TCRs were reported among donors in an Asian-associated ancestry cluster than the roughly 700-donor mean. A later analysis found that HLA-associated TCR beta chains were more clonally expanded and had lower generation probabilities than equally common non-associated chains. Roughly uniform sequencing depth across donors was assumed in presence/absence analyses, although this assumption may not hold. Several of the top co-occurrence clusters appeared to be linked to parvovirus B19, influenza, CMV and Epstein-Barr virus, according to a later analysis. In a later analysis, TCR association rates were found to vary across HLA loci, with the most associated TCRs seen for DRB1 alleles and the fewest for HLA-C alleles. A later analysis associated about 17,000 TCR beta sequences with specific HLA alleles at a false discovery rate of 0.05. An earlier analysis of 587 of the donors showed that most TCR beta V segments appeared in productive rearrangements either about 87% or about 30% of the time, which broadly matched IMGT annotations. Correlated functional status among segregating V segments might reflect linkage disequilibrium, but an unknown experimental factor could not be ruled out. When HLA alleles, especially DR and DQ, strongly co-occurred, TCR associations were difficult to assign to individual alleles. The authors suggested that the approach could potentially be extended to other disease states and immunological phenotypes. A further reported finding was that TCR beta sequences accurately predicted the HLA-A and HLA-B alleles for most subjects in the first cohort. The study listed 164 TCR beta chains as associated with cytomegalovirus. Most CMV-associated TCR beta chains appeared to be HLA-restricted in a later analysis, and the HLA associations seemed to be driven largely by CMV exposure. The classifier was reported to diagnose cytomegalovirus status with high specificity and sensitivity in both the original cohort and the validation cohort. Because HLA typing was missing for some donors at each locus, association tests included only the typed subset. Three of the identified cytomegalovirus-associated TCR beta chains were confirmed in vitro to be specific for cytomegalovirus antigens. Because the 87-base-pair reads could not distinguish some IMGT-functional V segments, including TRBV6-2 and TRBV6-3, those segments were excluded. V-gene and J-gene trimming of TCR beta chains was associated with a missense DCLRE1C variant in a later genetic analysis, and the association was replicated in an independent cohort. Around 16 rarely observed V segments, including chromosome 9 orphons, were excluded from the earlier analysis of approximately 500 of the donors because counts were too low. While some public TCRs were present in many individuals, most TCR sequences turned up only very rarely across donors.

The cohort consisted of fewer than 700 healthy bone marrow donors. At the time of sampling, every cohort member was nominally healthy, though immune exposures that went unrecorded were likely present. The donor tested CMV seronegative, placing the donor among the roughly 400 seronegative members of the cohort. Every donor gave a peripheral blood sample, and the peripheral blood mononuclear cells from that sample were used for TCR beta sequencing. The Qiagen DNeasy Blood Extraction Kit was used to extract genomic DNA from the blood cell samples. The sample comprised PBMCs. The clonotype originates from a woman aged 30 to 39 in good health and CMV-seronegative. This sequence uses TRBV27 and TRBJ2-7, with TRBD1 identical over 7 junction bases. The CDR3 corresponds to CASSLGGTGVYEQYF. The DNA sequence reads TGTGCCAGCAGTTTAGGTGGAACAGGGGTATACGAGCAGTACTTC.